These 30 T cell receptor beta chains share one sample of origin, sequenced in a study of T cell repertoires in cytomegalovirus infection. Antigen specificity for these receptors is unknown. From the reads, TCRdb called clonotypes with MiXCR, one entry per CDR3 protein. The data hold hundreds of thousands of distinct CDR3 sequences, with roughly 36% observed a single time. The specimen was cultured PBMCs, collected from culture after CMV antigen stimulation. The receptors stem from a human donor in good health (CMV status not recorded). Some clones in this sample may be carry-over from other donors' samples.

This clonotype was found a few times. This chain connects TRBV5-1 to TRBJ1-2; TRBD1 matches at 7 bases. The CDR3 is 15 amino acids. J was trimmed by 4 bases and V by 4 bases; bases with no gene match: 10. Germline V lookup: CDR1 SGHRS, CDR2 YFSETQ. The CDR3 DNA reads as TGCGCCAGCAGCGCTGGACAGGAGATCCCCTATGGCTACACCTTC. It codes for CASSAGQEIPYGYTF.

This chain uses TRBV6-6 with TRBJ1-5; 8 positions agree with TRBD1. Trimming cost V 10 bases and J 5 bases; bases outside gene matches: 13. Per germline, CDR1 MNHNY and CDR2 SVGAGI (reference sequence). The CDR3 runs 15 residues. CDR3 coding DNA: TGTGCCATCACCCGGACAGGGACGGTGGATCAGCCCCAGCATTTT. This codes for CAITRTGTVDQPQHF.

The genes are TRBV6-8 and TRBJ2-7, with 7 positions matching TRBD1. This CDR3 has 15 amino acids. Germline V CDR1 and CDR2: MNHGY, SAAAGT. Germline trimming cut 4 bases from V and 3 bases from J; bases unmatched to any gene: 9. CDR3 DNA sequence: TGTGCCAGCAGTTTCCCCGGGACAGACTACTACGAGCAGTACTTC. Translated, it gives CASSFPGTDYYEQYF.

This clonotype was counted between two and nine times. The CDR3, as DNA: TGTGCCAGCAGTTCGGAAAAGGACAGGGAGGGCTATGGCTACACCTTC. It is translated as CASSSEKDREGYGYTF. The chain links TRBV5-4 to TRBJ1-2, with TRBD1 identical over 8 bases. Germline values: CDR1 SGHNT, CDR2 YYREEE (reference sequence). V was pared by 5 bases and J by 4 bases, with 13 bases of the junction left unmatched. The CDR3 is 16 amino acids. The whole variable domain, remainder taken from reference TRBV5-4 and TRBJ1-2, is ETGVTQSPTHLIKTRGQQVTLRCSSQSGHNTVSWYQQALGQGPQFIFQYYREEENGRGNFPPRFSGLQFPNYSSELNVNALELDDSALYLCASSSEKDREGYGYTFGSGTRLTVV.

CDR3 sequence (DNA): TGTGCCAGCAGTTCGACCCGGGACTCTCGGAGGTCCACTGAAGCTTTCTTT. Protein product: CASSSTRDSRRSTEAFF. V usage is TRBV28 and J usage is TRBJ1-1; the D gene is possibly TRBD1 (5 bases). The V gene's germline CDR1 is MDHEN and CDR2 SYDVKM. Trimming took off 4 bases at V and 4 bases at J, with 22 bases between the two ends. The CDR3 is 17 amino acids.

This chain connects TRBV12-3 or TRBV12-4 to TRBJ1-6; D is ambiguous. Trimming took 4 bases from V and 3 from J, leaving 10 bases between them. The CDR3 is 15 residues long. The CDR3 DNA follows: TGTGCCAGCAGTTCCTCCGGTATCTATAATTCACCCCTCCACTTT. This gives the protein CASSSSGIYNSPLHF.

The chain links TRBV11-2 to TRBJ2-3, with 7 bases that match TRBD2. This CDR3 contains 15 residues. V was clipped by 3 bases and J by 0 bases; unmatched bases: 3. The V gene's germline CDR1 is SGHAT and CDR2 FQNNGV. CDR3 protein: CASSFGGGSTDTQYF. The CDR3 bases are TGTGCCAGCAGCTTCGGCGGGGGAAGCACAGATACGCAGTATTTT.

Remarks on this clonotype: Its ends do not fully match the called genes, so a read error is possible. The rearrangement joins TRBV7-6 to TRBJ1-1, with D uncertain. CDR3 size: 14 residues. Germline-derived CDR1 and CDR2 are SGHVS and FNYEAQ. The CDR3 nucleotides are TGTGCCAGCAGCCGAGGACTGTTGAACACTGAAGCTTCCTTT. Its protein product is CASSRGLLNTEASF.

This chain links TRBV7-4 with TRBJ2-7; 7 bases align to TRBD1. The V gene end was trimmed by 1 base and the J gene end by 5 bases; junction bases not matched to a gene: 11. The germline CDR1 and CDR2 sequences are SGHVT and SQSDAQ. CDR3 length: 16 amino acids. The CDR3 is CASSLDFSDRAHEQYF. The CDR3 DNA follows: TGTGCCAGCAGCTTAGACTTTTCTGACAGGGCGCACGAGCAGTACTTC. Looking up the rest from reference TRBV7-4 and TRBJ2-7 gives the full variable domain: GAGVSQSPRYKVAKRGRDVALRCDSISGHVTLYWYRQTLGQGSEVLTYSQSDAQRDKSGRPSGRFSAERPERSVSTLKIQRTEQGDSAVYLCASSLDFSDRAHEQYFGPGTRLTVT.

The CDR3 nucleotides are TGTGCCAGCAGCCCCGGGGGGGCGTTGAACACTGAAGCTTTCTTT. Protein product: CASSPGGALNTEAFF. The chain links TRBV12-3 or TRBV12-4 to TRBJ1-1, with D perhaps matching TRBD1 (6 bases). V was trimmed by 6 bases and J by 0 bases, leaving 14 bases between them. The CDR3 runs 15 residues.

The V and J genes are TRBV5-6 and TRBJ1-1, with D hard to call. The CDR3 is 14 amino acids. Trimming removed 6 bases from V and 0 bases from J, with 12 bases in between. The germline gives CDR1 SGHDT, CDR2 YYEEEE. The CDR3 nucleotides are TGTGCCAGCACCTCCCGGCTCATGAACACTGAAGCTTTCTTT. As protein: CASTSRLMNTEAFF.

This clonotype showed up just a few times. The rearrangement links TRBV7-6 to TRBJ1-5; D call uncertain. Germline values: CDR1 SGHVS, CDR2 FNYEAQ. This CDR3 region has 14 residues. V shed 1 base and J shed 0 bases, with 4 bases lying between them. Written as DNA, the CDR3 is TGTGCCAGCAGCTTAGTCGATAGCAATCAGCCCCAGCATTTT. Its translation is CASSLVDSNQPQHF.

This clonotype was seen a few times. The J gene is TRBJ2-2, the V gene TRBV2; no clear D gene. CDR3 length equals 14 residues. Looked up from germline, CDR1 is SNHLY and CDR2 is FYNNEI. Trimming shortened V by 1 base and J by 4 bases, and 7 bases separated the two germline ends. This CDR3 is CASSEVLITGELFF. The CDR3 DNA is TGTGCCAGCAGTGAAGTACTCATCACCGGGGAGCTGTTTTTT.

This clonotype was seen a few times. The rearrangement links TRBV7-6 to TRBJ2-2; D gene unclear. Per germline, CDR1 SGHVS and CDR2 FNYEAQ. CDR3 length: 15 residues. Trimming stripped 1 base from V and 2 bases from J, with 8 bases between. The CDR3 nucleotides are TGTGCCAGCAGCTTAGTGGAAGGAAACACCGGGGAGCTGTTTTTT. It encodes CASSLVEGNTGELFF.

The V gene is TRBV12-3 or TRBV12-4, the J gene TRBJ1-1; D is uncertain. V was shortened by 1 base and J by 5 bases, with 14 bases between the two germline ends. CDR3 length: 15 residues. CDR3 region: CASSLGGSVWTEAFF. The CDR3 DNA sequence: TGTGCCAGCAGTTTAGGCGGCAGCGTTTGGACTGAAGCTTTCTTT.

The rearrangement joins TRBV2 to TRBJ2-1; the D gene could be TRBD1 or TRBD2 (5 bases each). Trimming stripped 7 bases from V and 3 bases from J, with 16 bases between. Germline CDR1 SNHLY, CDR2 FYNNEI. CDR3 length: 15 amino acids. The CDR3 coding sequence is TGTGCCAGCATCGGGGACCAGAACAACTACAATGAGCAGTTCTTC. Amino acids: CASIGDQNNYNEQFF. Drawing the rest from reference TRBV2 and TRBJ2-1, the complete variable domain is EPEVTQTPSHQVTQMGQEVILRCVPISNHLYFYWYRQILGQKVEFLVSFYNNEISEKSEIFDDQFSVERPDGSNFTLKIRSTKLEDSAMYFCASIGDQNNYNEQFFGPGTRLTVL.

The chain is built from TRBV12-3 or TRBV12-4 and TRBJ1-2; 7 bases are shared with TRBD1. This CDR3 is 16 amino acids long. V lost 6 bases, J lost 8 bases, and 18 bases stayed unmatched. The CDR3 loop reads CASRPLRGPQSGGYTF. Written as DNA, the CDR3 is TGTGCCAGCAGGCCCCTGAGGGGGCCCCAATCGGGGGGCTACACCTTC.

This clonotype was seen more than once but under ten times. The chain employs TRBV19 and TRBJ2-2; a possible D gene is TRBD1 (5 bases). This CDR3 region has 14 residues. V was shortened by 5 bases and J by 6 bases, with 13 bases between the two germline ends. CDR1 and CDR2 from the germline V gene are LNHDA and SQIVND (reference sequence). CDR3 in amino acids: CASSAVGVAGELFF. The CDR3, as DNA: TGTGCCAGTAGTGCTGTAGGGGTGGCCGGGGAGCTGTTTTTT.

The chain combines TRBV6-5 with TRBJ2-6; perhaps TRBD2 as D (5 bases). The germline V gene encodes CDR1 MNHEY and CDR2 SVGAGI. Trimming left V 6 bases short and J 0 bases short, with 12 bases between. This CDR3 spans 16 amino acids. CDR3 in DNA: TGTGCCAGCAGAGACCTTCGGGGCTCTGGGGCCAACGTCCTGACTTTC. This encodes CASRDLRGSGANVLTF.

The V and J genes are TRBV19 and TRBJ1-5, with D uncertain. CDR3 length equals 14 residues. Germline V gene data show CDR1 as LNHDA and CDR2 as SQIVND (reference sequence). Trimming shortened V by 5 bases and J by 9 bases, and 17 bases separated the two germline ends. As DNA, the CDR3 is TGTGCCAGTAGTTTTGCTGGCCGGAACCGGCCCCAGCATTTT. It specifies CASSFAGRNRPQHF.

The genes are TRBV7-2 and TRBJ2-3, with 11 bases that match TRBD1. Germline trimming cut 6 bases from V and 6 bases from J; bases unmatched to any gene: 8. The CDR3 has 15 residues. The germline V gene has CDR1 SGHTA and CDR2 FQGNSA. The CDR3 protein is CASSIRDRGVDTQYF. CDR3 nucleotide sequence: TGTGCCAGCAGTATTAGGGACAGGGGGGTCGATACGCAGTATTTT.

The chain is built from TRBV6-1 and TRBJ2-1; tentatively, D is TRBD2 (5 bases). V gave up 5 bases and J gave up 7 bases, with 12 bases separating them. The CDR3 has 13 residues. The germline V gene has CDR1 MNHNS and CDR2 SASEGT. The DNA of the CDR3 is TGTGCCAGCAGTTACGGGAAAGGGAATGAGCAGTTCTTC. It is translated as CASSYGKGNEQFF.

The rearrangement uses TRBV5-4 and TRBJ2-5; D assignment may be TRBD1 or TRBD2 (6 bases each). Trimming shortened V by 7 bases and J by 1 base, and 11 bases separated the two germline ends. Germline CDR1 and CDR2: SGHNT and YYREEE (reference sequence). This CDR3 comprises 13 residues. CDR3 amino acids: CASGGQTQETQYF. For the CDR3, the DNA is TGTGCCAGCGGGGGGCAGACCCAAGAGACCCAGTACTTC. The full variable domain, with the rest looked up from reference TRBV5-4 and TRBJ2-5, is ETGVTQSPTHLIKTRGQQVTLRCSSQSGHNTVSWYQQALGQGPQFIFQYYREEENGRGNFPPRFSGLQFPNYSSELNVNALELDDSALYLCASGGQTQETQYFGPGTRLLVL.

The chain employs TRBV18 and TRBJ1-2; no clear D. V shed 2 bases and J shed 0 bases, with 10 bases lying between them. This CDR3 spans 15 amino acids. Germline V gene lookup returns CDR1 KGHSH and CDR2 LQKENI. CDR3 nucleotide sequence: TGTGCCAGCTCACCAGGATACGAAGCTAACTATGGCTACACCTTC. Protein sequence: CASSPGYEANYGYTF.

This clonotype occurred a few times. The rearrangement uses TRBV27 and TRBJ2-3, with 8 bases identical to TRBD2. Germline CDR1 and CDR2: MNHEY and SMNVEV (reference sequence). With V trimmed by 2 bases and J by 4 bases, 8 bases remained unmatched. The CDR3 length is 16 residues. This chain's CDR3 is CASSLRSGGRSDTQYF. CDR3 DNA: TGTGCCAGCAGTTTACGGAGCGGGGGCAGGTCAGATACGCAGTATTTT.

A note on this clonotype: The junction departs from the called germline gene at one end, perhaps through a read error. This sequence joins TRBV2 and TRBJ2-7; 10 bases line up with TRBD2. Germline V gene data show CDR1 as SNHLY and CDR2 as FYNNEI. The CDR3 is 13 amino acids. CDR3 in DNA: TGTGCCACCACCGGACTAGCGGCCTACGAGGAGTACTTC. Encoded protein: CATTGLAAYEEYF.

V is TRBV3-1 and J is TRBJ2-4; weak D call: TRBD1 (6 bases). The CDR3 is 13 amino acids. V shed 1 base and J shed 8 bases, with 9 bases lying between them. CDR1 and CDR2 from the germline V gene are LGHDT and YNNKEL (reference sequence). The CDR3 here is CASSQADSDIQYF. Written as DNA, the CDR3 is TGTGCCAGCAGCCAAGCGGACAGTGACATTCAGTACTTC.

This clonotype was seen at least ten times. The J gene is TRBJ1-6, the V gene TRBV7-8; D might be TRBD1 (5 bases). V was cut by 7 bases and J by 9 bases, with 16 bases left in between. The CDR3 runs 14 residues. CDR1 is SGHVS and CDR2 is FQNEAQ in the germline V gene. CDR3 nucleotide sequence: TGTGCCAGCAACCAAGGGCAGGGCGGTTCACCCCTCCACTTT. Amino acids: CASNQGQGGSPLHF.

This clonotype was found a few times. Relative to the germline gene, one junction end is altered; a read error may explain this. The CDR3 nucleotides are TGTGCCAGCAGCGAGGGCCCGGGAGGGGTCTACAAGCAGTACTTC. Translated, it gives CASSEGPGGVYKQYF. The rearrangement links TRBV7-2 to TRBJ2-7; 8 bases are shared with TRBD2. The CDR3 has 15 residues. Germline V lookup: CDR1 SGHTA, CDR2 FQGNSA.

The gene calls are TRBV11-2 and TRBJ2-1; 10 bases fit TRBD2. This CDR3 is built from 16 residues. Germline loops: CDR1 SGHAT, CDR2 FQNNGV. V gave up 0 bases and J gave up 10 bases; unmatched junction bases: 9. The CDR3 DNA sequence: TGTGCCAGCAGCTTAGATGGTGCAGCGGGAGGGCGGGAGCAGTTCTTC. Its protein product is CASSLDGAAGGREQFF. Together with reference TRBV11-2 and TRBJ2-1, the CDR3 gives the full variable domain: EAGVAQSPRYKIIEKRQSVAFWCNPISGHATLYWYQQILGQGPKLLIQFQNNGVVDDSQLPKDRFSAERLKGVDSTLKIQPAKLEDSAVYLCASSLDGAAGGREQFFGPGTRLTVL.